This note documents a single T cell receptor (beta chain) sequence. Its antigen remains unidentified. The CDR3 has 13 amino acids. Deletions cut 7 bases from V and 5 bases from J, with 14 bases between. Per the germline V gene, CDR1 is KGHSH and CDR2 is LQKENI. These data are taken from a study of glioma-infiltrating T cells. General study results and limits: Tissue-blood divergence was below expectation in non-neoplastic patients, above in gliomas.

The iRepertoire nested amplicon-rescue multiplex PCR amplified TCR alpha and beta CDR3s from RNA. One entry per CDR3 protein results from TCRdb running MiXCR on the multiplex PCR reads. The sample holds about 130,000 distinct CDR3 sequences, approximately 26% seen once. The V gene is TRBV18, the J gene TRBJ2-5; D gene ambiguous. The TCR sequence derives from a human donor with low-grade glioma or glioblastoma, undergoing nonglioma brain surgery, or in good health (not recorded which). The sample consisted of glioma tissue, nonneoplastic brain tissue, or PBMCs (not recorded which). The CDR3 nucleotides are TGTGCCAGCTGCACGCTTAGATCCGAGACCCAGTACTTC. This sequence encodes CASCTLRSETQYF.